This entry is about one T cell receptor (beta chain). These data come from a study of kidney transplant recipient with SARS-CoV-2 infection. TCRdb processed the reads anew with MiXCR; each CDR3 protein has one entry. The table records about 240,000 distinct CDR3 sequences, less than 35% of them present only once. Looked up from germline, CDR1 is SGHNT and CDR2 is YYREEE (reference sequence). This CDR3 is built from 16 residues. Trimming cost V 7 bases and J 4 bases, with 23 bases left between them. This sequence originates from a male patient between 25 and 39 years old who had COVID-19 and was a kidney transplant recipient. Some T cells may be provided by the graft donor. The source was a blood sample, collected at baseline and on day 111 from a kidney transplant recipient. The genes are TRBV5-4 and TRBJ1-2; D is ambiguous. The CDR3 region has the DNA TGTGCCAGCTCTGTTCACGTACCAGGAAAGACCTATGGCTACACCTTC. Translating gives CASSVHVPGKTYGYTF.